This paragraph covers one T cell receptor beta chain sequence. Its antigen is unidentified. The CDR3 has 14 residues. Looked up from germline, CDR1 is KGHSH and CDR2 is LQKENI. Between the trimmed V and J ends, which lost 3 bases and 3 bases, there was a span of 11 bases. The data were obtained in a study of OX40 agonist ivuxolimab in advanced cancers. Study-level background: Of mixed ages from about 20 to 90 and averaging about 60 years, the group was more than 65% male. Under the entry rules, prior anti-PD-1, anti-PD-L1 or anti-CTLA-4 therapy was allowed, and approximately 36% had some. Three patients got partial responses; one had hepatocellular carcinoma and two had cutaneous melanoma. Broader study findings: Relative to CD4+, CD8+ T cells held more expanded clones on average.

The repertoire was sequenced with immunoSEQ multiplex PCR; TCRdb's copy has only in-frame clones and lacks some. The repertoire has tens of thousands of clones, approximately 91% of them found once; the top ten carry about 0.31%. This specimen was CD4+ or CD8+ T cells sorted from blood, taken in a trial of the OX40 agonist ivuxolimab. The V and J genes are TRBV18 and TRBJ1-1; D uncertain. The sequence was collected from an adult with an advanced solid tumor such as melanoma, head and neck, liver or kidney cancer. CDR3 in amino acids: CASSPQPGDTEAFF. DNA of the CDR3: TGTGCCAGCTCACCTCAGCCTGGGGACACTGAAGCTTTCTTT.